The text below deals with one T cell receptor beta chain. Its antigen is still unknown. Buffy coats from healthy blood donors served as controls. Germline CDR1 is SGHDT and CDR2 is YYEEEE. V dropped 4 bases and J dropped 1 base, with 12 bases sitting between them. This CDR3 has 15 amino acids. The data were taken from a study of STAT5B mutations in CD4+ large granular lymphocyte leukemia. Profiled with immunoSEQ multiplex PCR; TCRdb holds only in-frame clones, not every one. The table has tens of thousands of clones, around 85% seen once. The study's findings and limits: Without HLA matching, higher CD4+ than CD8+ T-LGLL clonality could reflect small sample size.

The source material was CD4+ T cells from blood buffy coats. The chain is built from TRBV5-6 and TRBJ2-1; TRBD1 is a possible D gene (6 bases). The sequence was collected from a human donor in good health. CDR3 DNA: TGTGCCAGCAGCGAGGACAGAGCATCCTACAATGAGCAGTTCTTC. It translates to CASSEDRASYNEQFF. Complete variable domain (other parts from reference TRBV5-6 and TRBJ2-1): DAGVTQSPTHLIKTRGQQVTLRCSPKSGHDTVSWYQQALGQGPQFIFQYYEEEERQRGNFPDRFSGHQFPNYSSELNVNALLLGDSALYLCASSEDRASYNEQFFGPGTRLTVL.